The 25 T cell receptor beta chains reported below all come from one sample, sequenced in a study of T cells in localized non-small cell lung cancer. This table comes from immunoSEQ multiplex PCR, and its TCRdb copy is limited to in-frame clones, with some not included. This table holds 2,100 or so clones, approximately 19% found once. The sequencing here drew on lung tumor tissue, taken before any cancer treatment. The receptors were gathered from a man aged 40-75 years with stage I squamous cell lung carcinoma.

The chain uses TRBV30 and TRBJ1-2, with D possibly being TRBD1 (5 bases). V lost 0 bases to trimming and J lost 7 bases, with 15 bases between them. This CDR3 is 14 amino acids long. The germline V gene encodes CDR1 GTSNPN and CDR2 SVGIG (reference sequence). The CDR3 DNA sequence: TGTGCCTGGAGTGTAGGAGGGGATGCGGGTGGCTACACCTTC. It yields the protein CAWSVGGDAGGYTF.

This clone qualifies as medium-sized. CDR3 sequence (DNA): TGTGCCAGCAGCGCCAGGGCGGGAGGACAAGAGACCCAGTACTTC. Its protein product is CASSARAGGQETQYF. The V and J genes are TRBV9 and TRBJ2-5, with 8 bases that match TRBD2. J lost 2 bases, V lost 3 bases, and 6 bases had no gene match. Germline values: CDR1 SGDLS, CDR2 YYNGEE. The CDR3 covers 15 residues.

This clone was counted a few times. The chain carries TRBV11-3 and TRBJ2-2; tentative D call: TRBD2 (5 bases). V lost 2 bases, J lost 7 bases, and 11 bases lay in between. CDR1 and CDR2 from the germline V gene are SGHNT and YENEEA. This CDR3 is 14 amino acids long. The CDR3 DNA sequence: TGTGCCAGCAGCTTAAGGAGAGGGTACGGGGAGCTGTTTTTT. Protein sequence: CASSLRRGYGELFF. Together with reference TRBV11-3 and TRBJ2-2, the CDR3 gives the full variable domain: EAGVVQSPRYKIIEKKQPVAFWCNPISGHNTLYWYLQNLGQGPELLIRYENEEAVDDSQLPKDRFSAERLKGVDSTLKIQPAELGDSAVYLCASSLRRGYGELFFGEGSRLTVL.

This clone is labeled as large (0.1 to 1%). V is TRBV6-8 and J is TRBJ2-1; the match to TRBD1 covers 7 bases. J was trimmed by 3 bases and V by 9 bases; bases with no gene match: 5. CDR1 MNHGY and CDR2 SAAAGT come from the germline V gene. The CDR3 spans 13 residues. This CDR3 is CASGQGDYNEQFF. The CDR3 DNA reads TGTGCCAGTGGGCAGGGGGACTACAATGAGCAGTTCTTC.

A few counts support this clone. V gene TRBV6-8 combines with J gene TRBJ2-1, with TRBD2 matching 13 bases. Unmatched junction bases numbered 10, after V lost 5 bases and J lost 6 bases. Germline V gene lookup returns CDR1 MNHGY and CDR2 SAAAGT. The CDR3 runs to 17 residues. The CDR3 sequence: CASSLSAGLAGVNEQFF. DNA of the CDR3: TGTGCCAGCAGTCTCAGCGCAGGACTAGCGGGAGTCAATGAGCAGTTCTTC.

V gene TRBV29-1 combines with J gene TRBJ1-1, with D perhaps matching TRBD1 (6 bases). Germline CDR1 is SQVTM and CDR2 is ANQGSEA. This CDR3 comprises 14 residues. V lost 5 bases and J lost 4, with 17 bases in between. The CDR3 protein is CSVRVAQGATEAFF. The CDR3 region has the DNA TGCAGCGTTAGGGTGGCACAGGGTGCCACTGAAGCTTTCTTT.

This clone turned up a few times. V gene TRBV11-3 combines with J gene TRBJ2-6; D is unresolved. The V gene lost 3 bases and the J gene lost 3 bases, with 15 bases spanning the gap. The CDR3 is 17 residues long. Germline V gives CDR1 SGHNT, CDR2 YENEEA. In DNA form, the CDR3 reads TGTGCCAGCAGCTTGGCCGACTGGGTTGGTGGGGCCAACGTCCTGACTTTC. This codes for CASSLADWVGGANVLTF.

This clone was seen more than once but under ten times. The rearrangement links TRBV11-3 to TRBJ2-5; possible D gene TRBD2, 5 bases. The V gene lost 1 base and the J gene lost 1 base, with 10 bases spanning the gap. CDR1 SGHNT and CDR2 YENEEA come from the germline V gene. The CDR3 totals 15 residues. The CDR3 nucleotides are TGTGCCAGCAGCTTAGTTATGGGGAGCCAAGAGACCCAGTACTTC. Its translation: CASSLVMGSQETQYF.

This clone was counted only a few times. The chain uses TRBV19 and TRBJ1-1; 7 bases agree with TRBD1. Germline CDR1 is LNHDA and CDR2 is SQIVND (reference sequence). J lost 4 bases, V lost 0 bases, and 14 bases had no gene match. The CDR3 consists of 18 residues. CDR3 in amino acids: CASSIEPHRQGIGTEAFF. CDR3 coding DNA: TGTGCCAGTAGTATAGAACCCCACCGACAGGGAATTGGCACTGAAGCTTTCTTT.

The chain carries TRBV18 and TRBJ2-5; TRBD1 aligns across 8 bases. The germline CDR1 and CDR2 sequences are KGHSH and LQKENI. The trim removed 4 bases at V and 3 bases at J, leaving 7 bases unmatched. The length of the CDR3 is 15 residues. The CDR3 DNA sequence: TGTGCCAGCTCACGGCAGGGGGCAAACGAAGAGACCCAGTACTTC. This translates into CASSRQGANEETQYF.

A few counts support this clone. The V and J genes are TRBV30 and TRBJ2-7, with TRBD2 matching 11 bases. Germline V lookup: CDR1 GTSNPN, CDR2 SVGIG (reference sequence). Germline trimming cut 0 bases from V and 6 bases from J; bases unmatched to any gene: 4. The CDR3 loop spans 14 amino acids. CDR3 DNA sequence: TGTGCCTGGAGTGTAGGTCTAGCGGGAGGCGAGCAGTACTTC. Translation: CAWSVGLAGGEQYF.

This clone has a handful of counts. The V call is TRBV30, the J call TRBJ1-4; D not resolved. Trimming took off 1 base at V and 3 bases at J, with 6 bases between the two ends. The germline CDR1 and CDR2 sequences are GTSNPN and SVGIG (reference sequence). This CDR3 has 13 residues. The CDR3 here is CAWSGHPNEKLFF. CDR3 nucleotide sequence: TGTGCCTGGAGTGGGCATCCTAATGAAAAACTGTTTTTT.

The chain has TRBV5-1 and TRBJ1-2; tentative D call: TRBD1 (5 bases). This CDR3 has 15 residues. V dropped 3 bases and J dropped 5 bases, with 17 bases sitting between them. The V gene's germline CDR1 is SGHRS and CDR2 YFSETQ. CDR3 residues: CASSSDGAIGYGYTF. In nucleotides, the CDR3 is TGCGCCAGCAGCTCTGACGGGGCGATTGGTTATGGCTACACCTTC.

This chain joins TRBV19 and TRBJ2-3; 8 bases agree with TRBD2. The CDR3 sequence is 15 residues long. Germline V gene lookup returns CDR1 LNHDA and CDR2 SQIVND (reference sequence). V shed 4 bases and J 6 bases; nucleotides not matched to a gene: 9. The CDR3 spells CASSTSGTRGDTQYF. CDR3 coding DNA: TGTGCCAGTAGTACCTCCGGGACTAGGGGGGATACGCAGTATTTT.

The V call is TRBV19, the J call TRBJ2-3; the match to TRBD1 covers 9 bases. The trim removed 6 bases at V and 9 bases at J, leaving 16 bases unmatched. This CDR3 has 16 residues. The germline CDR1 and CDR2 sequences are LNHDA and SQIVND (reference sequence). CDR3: CASSSTSGTGIVTQYF. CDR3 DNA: TGTGCCAGTAGCTCCACCTCCGGGACAGGGATTGTCACGCAGTATTTT.

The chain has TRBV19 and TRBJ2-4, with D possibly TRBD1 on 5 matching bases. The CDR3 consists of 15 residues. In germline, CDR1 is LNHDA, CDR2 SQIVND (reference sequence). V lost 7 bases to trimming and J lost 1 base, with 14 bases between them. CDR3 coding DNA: TGTGCCAGTAAGGAACAGGCCGGGGCCAAAAACATTCAGTACTTC. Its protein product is CASKEQAGAKNIQYF.

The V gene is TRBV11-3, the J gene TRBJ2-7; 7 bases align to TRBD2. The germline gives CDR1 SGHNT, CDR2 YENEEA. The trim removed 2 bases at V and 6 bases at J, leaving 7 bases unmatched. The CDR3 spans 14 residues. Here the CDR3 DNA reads TGTGCCAGCAGCTTATGGGGGAGGGCGGCCGAGCAGTACTTC. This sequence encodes CASSLWGRAAEQYF.

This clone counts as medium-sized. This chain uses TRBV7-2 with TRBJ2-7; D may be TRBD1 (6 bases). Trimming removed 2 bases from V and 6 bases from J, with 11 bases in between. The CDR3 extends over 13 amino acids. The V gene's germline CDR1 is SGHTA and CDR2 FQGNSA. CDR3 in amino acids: CASSLSRGPEQYF. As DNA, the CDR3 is TGTGCCAGCAGCTTATCCAGGGGCCCCGAGCAGTACTTC.

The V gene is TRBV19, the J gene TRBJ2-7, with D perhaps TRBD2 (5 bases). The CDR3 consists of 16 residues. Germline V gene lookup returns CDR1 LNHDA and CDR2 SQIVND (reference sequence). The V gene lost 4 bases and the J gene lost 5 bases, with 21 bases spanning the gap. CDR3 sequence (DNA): TGTGCCAGTAGTACCCGAGCGGATGAGGGCGGCAACGAGCAGTACTTC. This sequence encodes CASSTRADEGGNEQYF.

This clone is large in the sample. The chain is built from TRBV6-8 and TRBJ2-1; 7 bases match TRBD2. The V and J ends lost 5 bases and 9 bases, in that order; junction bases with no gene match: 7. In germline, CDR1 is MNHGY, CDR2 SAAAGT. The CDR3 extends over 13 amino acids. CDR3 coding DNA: TGTGCCAGCAGTCCGGGACTACTAGGTGAGCAGTTCTTC. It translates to CASSPGLLGEQFF.

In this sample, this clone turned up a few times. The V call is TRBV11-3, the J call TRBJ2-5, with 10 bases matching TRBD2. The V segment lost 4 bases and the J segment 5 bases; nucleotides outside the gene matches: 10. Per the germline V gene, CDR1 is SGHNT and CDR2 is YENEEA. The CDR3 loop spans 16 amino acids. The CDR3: CASSSFSGRAEETQYF. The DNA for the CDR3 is TGTGCCAGCAGCTCTTTCAGCGGGAGGGCCGAGGAGACCCAGTACTTC.

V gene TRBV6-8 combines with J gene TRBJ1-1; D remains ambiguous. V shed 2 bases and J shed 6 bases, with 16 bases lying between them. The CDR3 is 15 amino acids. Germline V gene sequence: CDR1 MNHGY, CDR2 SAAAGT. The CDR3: CASSYRQDGKPEAFF. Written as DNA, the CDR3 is TGTGCCAGCAGTTACCGCCAGGACGGGAAACCTGAAGCTTTCTTT.

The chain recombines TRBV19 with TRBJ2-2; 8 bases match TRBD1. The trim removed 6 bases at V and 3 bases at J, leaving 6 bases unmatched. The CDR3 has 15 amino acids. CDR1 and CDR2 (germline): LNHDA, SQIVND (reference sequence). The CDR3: CASRQTGADTGELFF. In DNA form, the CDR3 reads TGTGCCAGTAGGCAGACAGGGGCGGACACCGGGGAGCTGTTTTTT.

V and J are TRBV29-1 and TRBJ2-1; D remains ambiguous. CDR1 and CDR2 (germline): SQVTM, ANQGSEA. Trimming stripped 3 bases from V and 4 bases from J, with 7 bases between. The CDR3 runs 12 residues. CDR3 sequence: CSVEAKYNEQFF. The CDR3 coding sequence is TGCAGCGTTGAGGCTAAATACAATGAGCAGTTCTTC.

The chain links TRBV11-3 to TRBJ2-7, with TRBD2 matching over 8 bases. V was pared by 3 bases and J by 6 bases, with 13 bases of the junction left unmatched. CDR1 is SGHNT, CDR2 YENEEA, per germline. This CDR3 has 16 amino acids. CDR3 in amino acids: CASSLRGAGVEGEQYF. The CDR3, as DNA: TGTGCCAGCAGCTTGCGGGGGGCGGGAGTTGAGGGCGAGCAGTACTTC.